These 2 T cell receptor beta chains came from one sample sequenced in a study of T cells in Graves' hyperthyroidism and ophthalmopathy. RNA transcripts yielded amplified TCR beta CDR3 regions. Using the HTBI primer set, a first-round RT-PCR was run on the TCR CDR3. MiXCR, applied by TCRdb to the multiplex PCR reads, yields one record per CDR3 protein. Here the sample spans about 350,000 distinct CDR3 sequences, roughly 20% being singletons. The source material was blood. The source is a woman aged 40 to 50 with Graves' ophthalmopathy.

This clonotype came up many times. The chain recombines TRBV7-2 with TRBJ2-7; TRBD1 matches 7 bases. CDR1 is SGHTA and CDR2 is FQGNSA in the germline V gene. The junction had 12 bases not matched to a gene; V was cut back by 0 bases and J by 4 bases. The CDR3 contains 17 residues. CDR3 loop: CASSLAAGQVTVYEQYF. CDR3 DNA: TGTGCCAGCAGCTTAGCCGCCGGACAGGTTACCGTATACGAGCAGTACTTC.

V gene TRBV7-2 combines with J gene TRBJ2-5; the D gene is possibly TRBD1 (5 bases). Trimming removed 3 bases at V and 4 bases at J, with 12 bases between. Germline V CDR1 and CDR2: SGHTA, FQGNSA. This CDR3 has 14 amino acids. The CDR3 spells CASSLSQVLETQYF. Here the CDR3 DNA reads TGTGCCAGCAGCTTGTCACAGGTGTTAGAGACCCAGTACTTC. Variable domain in full (rest from reference TRBV7-2 and TRBJ2-5): GAGVSQSPSNKVTEKGKDVELRCDPISGHTALYWYRQSLGQGLEFLIYFQGNSAPDKSGLPSDRFSAERTGGSVSTLTIQRTQQEDSAVYLCASSLSQVLETQYFGPGTRLLVL.